This section outlines one T cell receptor beta chain sequence together with its context. Sequencing used immunoSEQ multiplex PCR; TCRdb keeps in-frame clones, though not all of them. The sample consists of 400,000 to 550,000 clones, approximately 90% of them appearing once. V lost 3 bases, J lost 6 bases, and 12 bases lay in between. The CDR3 has 15 amino acids. The germline CDR1 and CDR2 sequences are SGHAT and FQNNGV. These data originate in a study of blood T cell repertoires in COVID-19. The sequence came from a woman aged 18-35 years with acute COVID-19. The sequenced material came from PBMCs or T cells enriched from blood (not recorded which). J is TRBJ1-6 and V is TRBV11-2; a possible D gene is TRBD1 (5 bases). The DNA for the CDR3 is TGTGCCAGCAGCTTCGGTGGGGGGACTAATTCACCCCTCCACTTT. Translation gives CASSFGGGTNSPLHF. The variable domain in full, with the rest retrieved from reference TRBV11-2 and TRBJ1-6, is EAGVAQSPRYKIIEKRQSVAFWCNPISGHATLYWYQQILGQGPKLLIQFQNNGVVDDSQLPKDRFSAERLKGVDSTLKIQPAKLEDSAVYLCASSFGGGTNSPLHFGNGTRLTVT.